The next 18 T cell receptor beta chains were all read from a single sample in a study of T cell responses to AZD1222 COVID-19 vaccine. Generated by immunoSEQ multiplex PCR, the TCRdb table keeps only in-frame clones and is missing some. The table includes approximately 130,000 clones, 85% to 95% detected once. The starting material was peripheral blood, obtained on day 0 of AZD1222 vaccination. The receptors were gathered from an adult in good health.

The chain uses TRBV12-3 or TRBV12-4 and TRBJ1-1; D gene uncertain. The CDR3 contains 13 residues. Trimming left V 4 bases short and J 4 bases short, with 10 bases between. CDR3 loop: CASSWEESTEAFF. The CDR3 DNA sequence: TGTGCCAGCAGTTGGGAGGAATCCACTGAAGCTTTCTTT.

This chain connects TRBV11-2 to TRBJ1-4; unclear D gene. V lost 5 bases and J lost 7, with 17 bases in between. This CDR3 comprises 15 residues. The V gene's germline CDR1 is SGHAT and CDR2 FQNNGV. The CDR3 DNA sequence: TGTGCCAGCAGCCGAGACCCGCGGACGGGTGAAAAACTGTTTTTT. Protein: CASSRDPRTGEKLFF.

Worth noting for this clone: The sample has other DNA sequences that encode this CDR3 too. The chain recombines TRBV7-2 with TRBJ1-2; 9 nucleotides agree with TRBD1. The length of the CDR3 is 14 residues. The V and J ends lost 5 bases and 2 bases, in that order; junction bases with no gene match: 3. CDR1 and CDR2 (germline): SGHTA, FQGNSA. The DNA of the CDR3 is TGTGCCAGCAGCACCGGGACAGGGAACTATGGCTACACCTTC. Translating it yields CASSTGTGNYGYTF.

The chain recombines TRBV6-1 with TRBJ2-3; 9 bases line up with TRBD2. This CDR3 region has 16 residues. Losses at the gene ends were 3 bases for V and 5 bases for J; bases not matched to a gene: 9. Germline CDR1 MNHNS, CDR2 SASEGT. The CDR3 region has the DNA TGTGCCAGCAGTGATTCCGGCGGGGGGGAGATAGATACGCAGTATTTT. Translation: CASSDSGGGEIDTQYF.

V and J are TRBV18 and TRBJ2-4; perhaps TRBD2 as D (5 bases). There are 14 residues in the CDR3. Germline lookup yields CDR1 KGHSH and CDR2 LQKENI. Trimming took 0 bases from V and 5 from J, leaving 8 bases between them. The CDR3 region is CASSPPGVQNIQYF. The CDR3 DNA reads as TGTGCCAGCTCACCACCCGGGGTTCAAAACATTCAGTACTTC.

The chain recombines TRBV27 with TRBJ1-6, with D possibly being TRBD1 (5 bases). The CDR3 loop spans 14 amino acids. CDR1 and CDR2 from the germline V gene are MNHEY and SMNVEV (reference sequence). V was pared by 5 bases and J by 4 bases, with 9 bases between. The CDR3 DNA sequence: TGTGCCAGCAGTCGGGACGGATATAATTCACCCCTCCACTTT. It codes for CASSRDGYNSPLHF.

The gene calls are TRBV5-1 and TRBJ1-1; D gene uncertain. The CDR3 has 13 amino acids. V dropped 4 bases and J dropped 5 bases, with 12 bases sitting between them. CDR1 is SGHRS, CDR2 YFSETQ, per germline. CDR3 region: CASSAPGKTEAFF. The DNA for the CDR3 is TGCGCCAGCAGCGCCCCGGGGAAGACTGAAGCTTTCTTT. Filled out from reference TRBV5-1 and TRBJ1-1, the complete variable domain reads KAGVTQTPRYLIKTRGQQVTLSCSPISGHRSVSWYQQTPGQGLQFLFEYFSETQRNKGNFPGRFSGRQFSNSRSEMNVSTLELGDSALYLCASSAPGKTEAFFGQGTRLTVV.

This chain uses TRBV4-2 with TRBJ1-3; D possibly corresponds to TRBD1 (5 bases). The germline CDR1 and CDR2 sequences are LGHNA and YNFKEQ. This CDR3 spans 15 amino acids. V was trimmed by 0 bases and J by 2 bases, leaving 8 bases between them. CDR3 loop: CASSQEWGAGNTIYF. The CDR3 coding sequence is TGTGCCAGCAGCCAAGAGTGGGGGGCTGGAAACACCATATATTTT.

The CDR3 DNA reads TGCGCCAGCAGTCAGATTGACAGGGGGAACTATGGCTACACCTTC. This translates into CASSQIDRGNYGYTF. The rearrangement joins TRBV4-1 to TRBJ1-2; 9 nucleotides align to TRBD1. The V gene's germline CDR1 is MGHRA and CDR2 YSYEKL. J gave up 2 bases and V 6 bases, and 7 bases lay outside the gene matches. CDR3 length: 15 amino acids.

V is TRBV10-1 and J is TRBJ1-1, with 7 bases that match TRBD1. The CDR3 runs to 14 residues. Germline trimming cut 5 bases from V and 0 bases from J; bases unmatched to any gene: 3. CDR1 and CDR2 (germline): WNHNN, SYGVQD (reference sequence). The CDR3 DNA reads as TGCGCCAGCAGTCAGGGGGGTTTGAACACTGAAGCTTTCTTT. It codes for CASSQGGLNTEAFF.

The rearrangement uses TRBV15 and TRBJ2-1, with TRBD2 matching 8 bases. The CDR3 consists of 15 residues. Germline CDR1 is LNHNV and CDR2 is YYDKDF (reference sequence). V gave up 0 bases and J gave up 6 bases; unmatched junction bases: 4. DNA for the CDR3: TGTGCCACCAGCAGAGAAACCGGGACTAGCAATGAGCAGTTCTTC. Residues: CATSRETGTSNEQFF.

The chain carries TRBV5-8 and TRBJ1-3, with D perhaps matching TRBD1 (5 bases). The CDR3 contains 13 residues. Germline assignment: CDR1 SGHTS and CDR2 YDEGEE. V was pared by 0 bases and J by 5 bases, with 6 bases between. DNA for the CDR3: TGTGCCAGCAGCTTGGAGGGACGAAACACCATATATTTT. Translation: CASSLEGRNTIYF.

This sequence joins TRBV18 and TRBJ1-1; D is unclear. V gave up 3 bases and J gave up 1 base, with 9 bases separating them. CDR3 length: 14 amino acids. Germline values: CDR1 KGHSH, CDR2 LQKENI. CDR3 nucleotide sequence: TGTGCCAGCTCACCGCTAGGGCAGAACACTGAAGCTTTCTTT. This codes for CASSPLGQNTEAFF. Full variable domain (rest looked up from reference TRBV18 and TRBJ1-1): NAGVMQNPRHLVRRRGQEARLRCSPMKGHSHVYWYRQLPEEGLKFMVYLQKENIIDESGMPKERFSAEFPKEGPSILRIQQVVRGDSAAYFCASSPLGQNTEAFFGQGTRLTVV.

This sequence joins TRBV13 and TRBJ1-6, with D maybe TRBD1 (6 bases). Per germline, CDR1 PRHDT and CDR2 FYEKMQ (reference sequence). Trimming took 4 bases from V and 9 from J, leaving 13 bases between them. This CDR3 is built from 14 residues. CDR3 DNA sequence: TGTGCCAGCAGCTCCGGCAGGGGAGGTTCACCCCTCCACTTT. The encoded protein is CASSSGRGGSPLHF.

V gene TRBV10-3 combines with J gene TRBJ2-3; the match to TRBD2 covers 14 bases. Per germline, CDR1 ENHRY and CDR2 SYGVKD. Losses at the gene ends were 5 bases for V and 0 bases for J; bases not matched to a gene: 4. CDR3 size: 17 residues. The CDR3 region has the DNA TGTGCCATCAGTCTGACTAGCGGGGGGGCGAGCACAGATACGCAGTATTTT. It codes for CAISLTSGGASTDTQYF.

The V and J genes are TRBV29-1 and TRBJ1-4; a possible D gene is TRBD1 (6 bases). The CDR3 consists of 14 residues. Germline values: CDR1 SQVTM, CDR2 ANQGSEA. V dropped 6 bases and J dropped 1 base, with 12 bases sitting between them. This CDR3 reads CSVRQGGTNEKLFF. For the CDR3, the DNA is TGCAGCGTCCGCCAAGGGGGAACTAATGAAAAACTGTTTTTT.

The DNA for the CDR3 is TGTGCCAGCAGCCAATACTCTGAGGAGACCCAGTACTTC. Protein sequence: CASSQYSEETQYF. The chain combines TRBV3-1 (or the pseudogene TRBV3-2) with TRBJ2-5; D is uncertain. From germline, CDR1 is LGHDT and CDR2 YNNKEL (reference sequence). The CDR3 spans 13 residues. Trimming shortened V by 2 bases and J by 5 bases, and 9 bases separated the two germline ends.

The gene calls are TRBV25-1 and TRBJ1-4, with TRBD1 matching 9 bases. The CDR3 contains 15 residues. The germline gives CDR1 MGHDK, CDR2 SYGVNS. Unmatched junction bases numbered 9, after V lost 5 bases and J lost 8 bases. The CDR3 spells CASSLKQGAREKLFF. CDR3 bases: TGTGCCAGCAGTCTAAAACAGGGGGCTAGGGAAAAACTGTTTTTT.